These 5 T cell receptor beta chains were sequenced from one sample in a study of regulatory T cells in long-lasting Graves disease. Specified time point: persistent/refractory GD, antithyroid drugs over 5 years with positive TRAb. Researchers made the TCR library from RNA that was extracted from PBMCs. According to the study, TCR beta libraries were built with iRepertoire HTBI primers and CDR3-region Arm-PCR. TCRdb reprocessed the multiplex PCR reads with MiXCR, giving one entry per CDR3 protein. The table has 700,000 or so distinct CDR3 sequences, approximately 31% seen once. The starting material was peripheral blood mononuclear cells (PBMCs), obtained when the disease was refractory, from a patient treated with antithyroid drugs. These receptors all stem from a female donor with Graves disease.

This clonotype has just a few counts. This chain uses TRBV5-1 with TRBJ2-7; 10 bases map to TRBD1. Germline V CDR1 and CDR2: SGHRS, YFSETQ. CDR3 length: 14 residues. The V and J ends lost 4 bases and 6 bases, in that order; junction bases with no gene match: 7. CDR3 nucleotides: TGCGCCAGCAGCCCCGGACAGGGGGGAGTCGAGCAGTACTTC. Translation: CASSPGQGGVEQYF.

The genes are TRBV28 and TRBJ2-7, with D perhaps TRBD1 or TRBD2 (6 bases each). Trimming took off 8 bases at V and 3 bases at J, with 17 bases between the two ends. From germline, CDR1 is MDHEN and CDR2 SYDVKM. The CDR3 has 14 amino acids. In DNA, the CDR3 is TGTGCCAGCGGCCGGAGGCGGGACAACTACGAGCAGTACTTC. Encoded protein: CASGRRRDNYEQYF.

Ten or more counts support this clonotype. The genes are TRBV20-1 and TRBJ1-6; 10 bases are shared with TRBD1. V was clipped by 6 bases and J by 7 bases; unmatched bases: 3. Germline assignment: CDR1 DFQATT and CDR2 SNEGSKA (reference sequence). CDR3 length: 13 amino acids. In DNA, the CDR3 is TGCAGTGCCCAGGACAGGGGGAATTCACCCCTCCACTTT. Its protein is CSAQDRGNSPLHF.

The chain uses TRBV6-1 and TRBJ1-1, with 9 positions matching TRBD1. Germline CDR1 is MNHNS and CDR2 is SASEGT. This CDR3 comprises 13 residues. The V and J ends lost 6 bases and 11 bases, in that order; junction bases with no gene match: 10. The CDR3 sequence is CASSGDRGVGAFF. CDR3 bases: TGTGCCAGCAGCGGAGACAGGGGGGTTGGGGCTTTCTTT.

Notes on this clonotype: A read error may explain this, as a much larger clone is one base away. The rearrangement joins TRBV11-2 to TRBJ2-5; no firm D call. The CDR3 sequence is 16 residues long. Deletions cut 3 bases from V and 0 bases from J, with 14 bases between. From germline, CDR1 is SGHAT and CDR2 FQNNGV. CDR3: CASSFRNSPYQETQYF. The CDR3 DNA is TGTGCCAGCAGCTTCCGGAACTCCCCGTACCAAGAGACCCAGTACTTC. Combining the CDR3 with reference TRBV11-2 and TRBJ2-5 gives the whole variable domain EAGVAQSPRYKIIEKRQSVAFWCNPISGHATLYWYQQILGQGPKLLIQFQNNGVVDDSQLPKDRFSAERLKGVDSTLKIQPAKLEDSAVYLCASSFRNSPYQETQYFGPGTRLLVL.